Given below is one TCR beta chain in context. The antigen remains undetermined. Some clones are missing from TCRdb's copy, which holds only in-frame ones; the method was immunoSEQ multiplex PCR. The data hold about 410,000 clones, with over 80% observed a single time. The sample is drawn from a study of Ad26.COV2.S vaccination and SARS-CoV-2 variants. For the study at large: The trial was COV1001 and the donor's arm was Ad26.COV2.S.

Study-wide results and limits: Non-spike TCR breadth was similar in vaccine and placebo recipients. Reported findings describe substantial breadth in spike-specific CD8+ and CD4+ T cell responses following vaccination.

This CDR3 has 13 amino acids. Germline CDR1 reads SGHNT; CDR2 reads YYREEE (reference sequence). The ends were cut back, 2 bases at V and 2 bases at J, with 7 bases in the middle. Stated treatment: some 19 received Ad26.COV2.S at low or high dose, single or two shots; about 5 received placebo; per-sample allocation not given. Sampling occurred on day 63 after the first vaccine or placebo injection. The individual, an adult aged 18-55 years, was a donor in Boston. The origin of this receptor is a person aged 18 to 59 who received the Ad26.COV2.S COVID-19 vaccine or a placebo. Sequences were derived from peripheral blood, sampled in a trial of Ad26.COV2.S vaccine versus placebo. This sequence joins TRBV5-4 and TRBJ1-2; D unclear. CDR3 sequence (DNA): TGTGCCAGCAGCTTAAACAGCAACTATGGCTACACCTTC. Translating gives CASSLNSNYGYTF. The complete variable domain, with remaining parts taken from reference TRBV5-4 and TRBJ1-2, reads ETGVTQSPTHLIKTRGQQVTLRCSSQSGHNTVSWYQQALGQGPQFIFQYYREEENGRGNFPPRFSGLQFPNYSSELNVNALELDDSALYLCASSLNSNYGYTFGSGTRLTVV.